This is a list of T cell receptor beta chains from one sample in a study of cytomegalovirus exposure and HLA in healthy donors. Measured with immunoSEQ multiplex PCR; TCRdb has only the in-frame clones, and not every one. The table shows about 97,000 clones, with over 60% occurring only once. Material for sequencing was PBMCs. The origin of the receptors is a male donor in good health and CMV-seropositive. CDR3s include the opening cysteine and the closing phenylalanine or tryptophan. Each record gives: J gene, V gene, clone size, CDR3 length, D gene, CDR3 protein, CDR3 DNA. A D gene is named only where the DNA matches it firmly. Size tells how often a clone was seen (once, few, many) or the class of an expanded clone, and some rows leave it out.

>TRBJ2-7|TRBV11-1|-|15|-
CASSLAAVASYEQYF
TGTGCCAGCAGCTTAGCGGCAGTTGCCTCCTACGAGCAGTACTTC
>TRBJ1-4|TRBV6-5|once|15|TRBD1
CASSRTGVTNEKLFF
TGTGCCAGCAGCAGAACAGGGGTGACTAATGAAAAACTGTTTTTT
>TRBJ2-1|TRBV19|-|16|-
CASSGTRDTWVWEQFF
TGTGCCAGTAGCGGGACCCGGGACACATGGGTTTGGGAGCAGTTCTTC
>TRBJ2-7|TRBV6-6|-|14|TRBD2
CASRTGLAAYEQYF
TGTGCCAGCAGGACCGGGCTAGCGGCCTACGAGCAGTACTTC
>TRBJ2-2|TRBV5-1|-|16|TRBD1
CASSFGQGALGGELFF
TGCGCCAGCAGCTTCGGACAGGGGGCTTTGGGCGGGGAGCTGTTTTTT
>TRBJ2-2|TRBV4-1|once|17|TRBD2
CASSQEVGGRGTGELFF
TGCGCCAGCAGCCAAGAGGTGGGCGGGAGGGGCACCGGGGAGCTGTTTTTT
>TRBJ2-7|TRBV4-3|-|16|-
CASSQDSSRGRYEQYF
TGCGCCAGCAGCCAAGATTCCTCCAGGGGGAGGTACGAGCAGTACTTC
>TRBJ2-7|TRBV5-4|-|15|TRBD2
CASSLGLAEAYEQYF
TGTGCCAGCAGCTTGGGACTAGCGGAGGCCTACGAGCAGTACTTC
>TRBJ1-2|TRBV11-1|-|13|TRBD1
CASSAGTGRGYTF
TGTGCCAGCAGCGCCGGGACAGGGCGAGGCTACACCTTC
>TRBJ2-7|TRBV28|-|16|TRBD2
CASKRPSGQSSYEQYF
TGTGCCAGCAAGAGGCCTAGCGGGCAGAGCTCCTACGAGCAGTACTTC
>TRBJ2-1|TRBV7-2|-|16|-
CASSLGTPSSYNEQFF
TGTGCCAGCAGCTTGGGGACTCCGAGCTCCTACAATGAGCAGTTCTTC
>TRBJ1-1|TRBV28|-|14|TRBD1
CASSSGTGETEAFF
TGTGCCAGCAGTTCCGGGACAGGGGAAACTGAAGCTTTCTTT
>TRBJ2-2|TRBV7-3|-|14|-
CASSPQGYTGELFF
TGTGCCAGCAGCCCGCAGGGGTACACCGGGGAGCTGTTTTTT
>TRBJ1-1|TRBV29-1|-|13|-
CSVEGHVNTEAFF
TGCAGCGTTGAGGGGCACGTGAACACTGAAGCTTTCTTT
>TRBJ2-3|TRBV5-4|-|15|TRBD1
CASSMDRASTDTQYF
TGTGCCAGCAGCATGGACAGGGCCAGCACAGATACGCAGTATTTT
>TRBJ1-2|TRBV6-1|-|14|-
CASTTNQGGNGYTF
TGTGCCAGCACAACCAATCAGGGTGGGAATGGCTACACCTTC
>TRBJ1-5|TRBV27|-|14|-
CASNKQGNNQPQHF
TGTGCCAGCAATAAACAGGGAAACAATCAGCCCCAGCATTTT
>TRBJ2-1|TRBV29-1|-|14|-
CSVPLANTYNEQFF
TGCAGCGTTCCACTAGCTAATACCTACAATGAGCAGTTCTTC
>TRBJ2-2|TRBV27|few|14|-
CASRYRTVTGELFF
TGTGCCAGCAGATATAGGACAGTCACCGGGGAGCTGTTTTTT
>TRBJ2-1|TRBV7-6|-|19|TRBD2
CASSLRIPSLAGGRNEQFF
TGTGCCAGCAGCTTAAGGATACCCTCTCTAGCGGGGGGGCGAAATGAGCAGTTCTTC
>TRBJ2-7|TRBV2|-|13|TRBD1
CASNMDRIDEQYF
TGTGCCAGCAACATGGACAGGATCGACGAGCAGTACTTC
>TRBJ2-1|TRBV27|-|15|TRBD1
CASSISGTGPRVQFF
TGTGCCAGCAGTATATCCGGGACAGGGCCCCGAGTGCAGTTCTTC